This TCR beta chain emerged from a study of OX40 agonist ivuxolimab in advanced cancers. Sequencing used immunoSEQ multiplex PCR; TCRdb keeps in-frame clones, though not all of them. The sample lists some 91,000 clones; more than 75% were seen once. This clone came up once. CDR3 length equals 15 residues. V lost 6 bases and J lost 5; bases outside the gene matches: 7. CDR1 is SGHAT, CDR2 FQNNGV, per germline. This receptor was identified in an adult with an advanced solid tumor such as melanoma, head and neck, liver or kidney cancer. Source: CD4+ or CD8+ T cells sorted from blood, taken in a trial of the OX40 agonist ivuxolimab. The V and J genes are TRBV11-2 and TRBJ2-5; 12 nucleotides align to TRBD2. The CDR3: CASRSRLAGGETQYF. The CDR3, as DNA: TGTGCCAGCAGGTCCAGGCTAGCGGGAGGGGAGACCCAGTACTTC.